A single sample gave rise to the 32 T cell receptor beta chains below, sequenced in a study of graft-versus-host responses after intestinal transplantation. The method was immunoSEQ multiplex PCR; TCRdb's version includes in-frame clones alone and lacks a portion of them. In the table there are roughly 77,000 clones, 89% of which are singletons. No antigen is known for these receptors. This material consisted of unstimulated CD8+ T cells sorted from spleen or lymph node cells, taken before intestinal transplant. These receptors all stem from a human donor who received an intestinal transplant.

This clone was seen more than once but under ten times. The chain recombines TRBV4-1 with TRBJ2-1, with 9 bases matching TRBD2. The CDR3 runs 13 residues. V dropped 2 bases and J dropped 8; count of bases not matched to a gene: 1. Per germline, CDR1 MGHRA and CDR2 YSYEKL. CDR3 in amino acids: CASSQSGGYEQFF. The CDR3 region has the DNA TGCGCCAGCAGCCAAAGCGGGGGGTATGAGCAGTTCTTC.

J is TRBJ1-5 and V is TRBV6-1, with D possibly matching TRBD1 (5 bases). Per the germline V gene, CDR1 is MNHNS and CDR2 is SASEGT. The ends were cut back, 3 bases at V and 0 bases at J, with 9 bases in the middle. This CDR3 spans 15 amino acids. The CDR3 sequence is CASSEGGGSNQPQHF. CDR3 nucleotides: TGTGCCAGCAGTGAGGGGGGTGGTAGCAATCAGCCCCAGCATTTT.

This chain links TRBV9 with TRBJ2-7; possibly TRBD1 for D (6 bases). Per the germline V gene, CDR1 is SGDLS and CDR2 is YYNGEE. The CDR3 totals 14 residues. V was clipped by 4 bases and J by 4 bases, with 15 bases between them. The CDR3 DNA is TGTGCCAGCAGCCTACAGGGAGTGGGGTACGAGCAGTACTTC. Protein product: CASSLQGVGYEQYF.

The chain recombines TRBV28 with TRBJ2-7; D not certain. Germline V gives CDR1 MDHEN, CDR2 SYDVKM. This CDR3 contains 16 residues. V was trimmed by 5 bases and J by 0 bases, leaving 17 bases between them. The CDR3 DNA reads as TGTGCCAGCAGTCCGTATGTAGTCTACCACTCCTACGAGCAGTACTTC. This gives the protein CASSPYVVYHSYEQYF.

This clone has just a few counts. The rearrangement links TRBV5-5 to TRBJ2-7; 7 bases fit TRBD1. J was trimmed by 3 bases and V by 4 bases; bases with no gene match: 7. CDR3 length: 14 residues. The germline V gene encodes CDR1 SGHKS and CDR2 YYEKEE (reference sequence). The CDR3 region has the DNA TGTGCCAGCAGCGGCGACAGGGTTTTCTACGAGCAGTACTTC. It yields the protein CASSGDRVFYEQYF.

This clone was seen more than once but under ten times. The CDR3 protein is CASGRGTEAFF. In nucleotides, the CDR3 is TGCGCCAGCGGGCGGGGGACTGAAGCTTTCTTT. The V gene is TRBV4-1, the J gene TRBJ1-1; D may be TRBD1 (5 bases). Trimming took 8 bases from V and 5 from J, leaving 9 bases between them. Germline CDR1 is MGHRA and CDR2 is YSYEKL. The CDR3 loop spans 11 amino acids.

J is TRBJ2-7 and V is TRBV9, with 7 positions matching TRBD1. The ends lost 4 bases at V and 5 bases at J; junction bases unmatched: 12. Germline CDR1 reads SGDLS; CDR2 reads YYNGEE. The CDR3 spans 15 residues. The CDR3 protein is CASSPSGDSAHEQYF. The CDR3 DNA follows: TGTGCCAGCAGCCCCTCCGGGGACAGCGCGCACGAGCAGTACTTC.

The V call is TRBV28, the J call TRBJ2-3, with D tentatively TRBD1 (6 bases). Germline-derived CDR1 and CDR2 are MDHEN and SYDVKM. Trimming left V 3 bases short and J 6 bases short, with 22 bases between. The CDR3 runs to 17 residues. CDR3 in amino acids: CASSFLLPGDPLDTQYF. Written as DNA, the CDR3 is TGTGCCAGCAGTTTCCTCCTCCCAGGGGACCCACTGGATACGCAGTATTTT.

This sequence joins TRBV7-4 and TRBJ1-2; a possible D gene is TRBD1 (6 bases). V gave up 6 bases and J gave up 5 bases, with 13 bases separating them. The CDR3 consists of 13 residues. Germline CDR1 is SGHVT and CDR2 is SQSDAQ. The CDR3 nucleotides are TGTGCCAGCAGATCTACAGGGAAATATGGCTACACCTTC. Protein product: CASRSTGKYGYTF.

The CDR3 nucleotides read TGTGCCAGCAGCCCGACAGGGCCGGGAGAGCAGTACTTC. The encoded protein is CASSPTGPGEQYF. The gene calls are TRBV5-6 and TRBJ2-7; the match to TRBD1 covers 7 bases. V dropped 4 bases and J dropped 7; count of bases not matched to a gene: 8. Germline loops: CDR1 SGHDT, CDR2 YYEEEE. The CDR3 loop spans 13 amino acids. The full variable domain, rest sourced from reference TRBV5-6 and TRBJ2-7, is DAGVTQSPTHLIKTRGQQVTLRCSPKSGHDTVSWYQQALGQGPQFIFQYYEEEERQRGNFPDRFSGHQFPNYSSELNVNALLLGDSALYLCASSPTGPGEQYFGPGTRLTVT.

The chain has TRBV11-2 and TRBJ2-5, with D tentatively TRBD1 (5 bases). The CDR3 is 15 amino acids. The V end was cut by 1 base, the J end by 2 bases, with 11 bases between. The V gene's germline CDR1 is SGHAT and CDR2 FQNNGV. The chain's CDR3 is CASSLAHTGQETQYF. The CDR3 coding sequence is TGTGCCAGCAGCTTAGCCCACACAGGACAAGAGACCCAGTACTTC. Based on the CDR3 plus reference TRBV11-2 and TRBJ2-5, the full variable domain is EAGVAQSPRYKIIEKRQSVAFWCNPISGHATLYWYQQILGQGPKLLIQFQNNGVVDDSQLPKDRFSAERLKGVDSTLKIQPAKLEDSAVYLCASSLAHTGQETQYFGPGTRLLVL.

The rearrangement joins TRBV28 to TRBJ2-2; perhaps TRBD1 as D (5 bases). The CDR3 is 14 amino acids. Germline assignment: CDR1 MDHEN and CDR2 SYDVKM. V dropped 1 base and J dropped 3 bases, with 6 bases sitting between them. In DNA form, the CDR3 reads TGTGCCAGCAGTTTATTAGGGGACACCGGGGAGCTGTTTTTT. This gives the protein CASSLLGDTGELFF.

The chain combines TRBV15 with TRBJ2-7; TRBD2 aligns across 7 bases. The ends lost 5 bases at V and 3 bases at J; junction bases unmatched: 7. This CDR3 contains 14 residues. Per germline, CDR1 LNHNV and CDR2 YYDKDF (reference sequence). DNA of the CDR3: TGTGCCACCAGCGGAAGCGGGAAAAACTACGAGCAGTACTTC. This encodes CATSGSGKNYEQYF.

The rearrangement uses TRBV29-1 and TRBJ1-2; TRBD1 is a possible D gene (5 bases). The CDR3 runs 14 residues. V was pared by 5 bases and J by 7 bases, with 20 bases between. The germline CDR1 and CDR2 sequences are SQVTM and ANQGSEA. CDR3 coding DNA: TGCAGCGTTTTCGACTCCGCAGGGATCGTTGGCTACACCTTC. This translates into CSVFDSAGIVGYTF.

The chain carries TRBV28 and TRBJ1-2; tentative D call: TRBD1 (6 bases). The CDR3 has 15 amino acids. Looked up from germline, CDR1 is MDHEN and CDR2 is SYDVKM. V was trimmed by 2 bases and J by 5 bases, leaving 15 bases between them. The CDR3 here is CASSLAGGGRYGYTF. As DNA, the CDR3 is TGTGCCAGCAGTTTAGCGGGGGGCGGGAGGTATGGCTACACCTTC.

This chain uses TRBV2 with TRBJ1-2; a possible D gene is TRBD1 (5 bases). This CDR3 comprises 14 residues. The V end was cut by 8 bases, the J end by 6 bases, with 19 bases between. The germline gives CDR1 SNHLY, CDR2 FYNNEI. The CDR3 region has the DNA TGTGCCAGCGGCGAGTTCGGGGGGGTTGATGGCTACACCTTC. This codes for CASGEFGGVDGYTF.

V and J are TRBV19 and TRBJ2-7; D is unresolved. CDR1 and CDR2 (germline): LNHDA, SQIVND (reference sequence). Trimming cost V 3 bases and J 5 bases, with 11 bases left between them. The CDR3 has 13 residues. CDR3 in amino acids: CASSISQSHEQYF. CDR3 nucleotides: TGTGCCAGTAGTATTAGTCAATCCCACGAGCAGTACTTC.

CDR3 sequence reads: CASSFYNPSYEQYF. As DNA, the CDR3 is TGTGCCAGCAGCTTTTACAACCCTTCCTACGAGCAGTACTTC. V is TRBV5-5 and J is TRBJ2-7; D gene uncertain. CDR1 and CDR2 (germline): SGHKS, YYEKEE (reference sequence). The V end was cut by 2 bases, the J end by 1 base, with 10 bases between. There are 14 residues in the CDR3.

The chain carries TRBV5-4 and TRBJ2-3; D uncertain. Trimming shortened V by 4 bases and J by 4 bases, and 16 bases separated the two germline ends. Germline CDR1 reads SGHNT; CDR2 reads YYREEE (reference sequence). The length of the CDR3 is 15 residues. CDR3 region: CASSHVLGEPDTQYF. In nucleotides, the CDR3 is TGTGCCAGCAGCCATGTACTTGGAGAACCAGATACGCAGTATTTT.

The chain combines TRBV15 with TRBJ1-4; 8 bases are a match to TRBD1. The junction had 6 bases not matched to a gene; V was cut back by 2 bases and J by 4 bases. CDR3 length: 16 residues. The germline V gene has CDR1 LNHNV and CDR2 YYDKDF (reference sequence). CDR3 nucleotides: TGTGCCACCAGCAGAAAGGGACAGGCATTTAATGAAAAACTGTTTTTT. Protein sequence: CATSRKGQAFNEKLFF.

Written as DNA, the CDR3 is TGTGCCAGCAGATCTGGCAATCAGCCCCAGCATTTT. It specifies CASRSGNQPQHF. The J gene is TRBJ1-5, the V gene TRBV6-5; D is ambiguous. Trimming took off 6 bases at V and 2 bases at J, with 5 bases between the two ends. The length of the CDR3 is 12 residues. CDR1 and CDR2 from the germline V gene are MNHEY and SVGAGI.

The rearrangement uses TRBV4-1 and TRBJ2-6; D gene unclear. CDR1 and CDR2 (germline): MGHRA, YSYEKL. The CDR3 totals 18 residues. Trimming removed 4 bases from V and 0 bases from J, with 16 bases in between. Here the CDR3 DNA reads TGCGCCAGCAGCCCCCCTGGAGACTCCTTCTCTGGGGCCAACGTCCTGACTTTC. Its translation: CASSPPGDSFSGANVLTF.

The chain employs TRBV19 and TRBJ2-7, with D perhaps TRBD2 (6 bases). Germline values: CDR1 LNHDA, CDR2 SQIVND (reference sequence). V lost 5 bases, J lost 0 bases, and 11 bases lay in between. The CDR3 loop spans 14 amino acids. Here the CDR3 DNA reads TGTGCCAGTAGTGCAGACGGGAGCTCCTACGAGCAGTACTTC. It codes for CASSADGSSYEQYF. Full variable domain (remainder filled in from reference TRBV19 and TRBJ2-7): DGGITQSPKYLFRKEGQNVTLSCEQNLNHDAMYWYRQDPGQGLRLIYYSQIVNDFQKGDIAEGYSVSREKKESFPLTVTSAQKNPTAFYLCASSADGSSYEQYFGPGTRLTVT.

As to this clone: Relative to the germline gene, one junction end is altered; a read error may explain this. The rearrangement links TRBV7-7 to TRBJ2-7; possibly TRBD2 for D (7 bases). Germline V gene sequence: CDR1 SSHAT, CDR2 FNYEAQ (reference sequence). The CDR3 is made up of 13 amino acids. The CDR3 is CASSLKEGEGSLF. The CDR3 coding sequence is TGTGCTAGCAGCTTAAAAGAGGGGGAGGGCAGTCTCTTC.

The chain joins TRBV9 to TRBJ1-3, with D perhaps TRBD1 (5 bases). V lost 2 bases, J lost 8 bases, and 14 bases lay in between. The germline V gene has CDR1 SGDLS and CDR2 YYNGEE. This CDR3 has 14 amino acids. CDR3 residues: CASSVEGRGDTIYF. The CDR3 DNA reads as TGTGCCAGCAGCGTGGAAGGACGGGGGGACACCATATATTTT. The full variable domain, in which reference TRBV9 and TRBJ1-3 provide the parts outside the CDR3, is DSGVTQTPKHLITATGQRVTLRCSPRSGDLSVYWYQQSLDQGLQFLIQYYNGEERAKGNILERFSAQQFPDLHSELNLSSLELGDSALYFCASSVEGRGDTIYFGEGSWLTVV.

V and J are TRBV6-5 and TRBJ1-1; 9 nucleotides agree with TRBD1. Germline V gene sequence: CDR1 MNHEY, CDR2 SVGAGI. V lost 6 bases, J lost 3 bases, and 5 bases stayed unmatched. There are 14 residues in the CDR3. The CDR3 coding sequence is TGTGCCAGCAGACCACAGGGGGCGCACACTGAAGCTTTCTTT. It encodes CASRPQGAHTEAFF.

V is TRBV11-1 and J is TRBJ2-2, with D possibly being TRBD1 (6 bases). The CDR3 is 14 residues long. Trimming pared 5 bases from V and 4 bases from J, leaving 11 bases between. The germline gives CDR1 SGHAT, CDR2 FQDESV (reference sequence). In DNA, the CDR3 is TGTGCCAGCAGCAAGGACAGAGTCACCGGGGAGCTGTTTTTT. It yields the protein CASSKDRVTGELFF.

The V and J genes are TRBV6-6 and TRBJ2-5, with TRBD1 matching 8 bases. Near its end, the DNA agrees better with TRBJ2-7, so the J call may be wrong. The CDR3 runs to 15 residues. CDR1 and CDR2 (germline): MNHNY, SVGAGI (reference sequence). CDR3 amino acids: CASSFPGTGSYEQYF. CDR3 sequence (DNA): TGTGCCAGCAGTTTTCCCGGGACAGGTTCCTACGAGCAGTACTTC.

This chain connects TRBV29-1 to TRBJ2-1; D call uncertain. This CDR3 has 12 residues. Trimming removed 3 bases at V and 6 bases at J, with 9 bases between. The germline gives CDR1 SQVTM, CDR2 ANQGSEA. DNA of the CDR3: TGCAGCGTTGAGGCTCACCTCAATGAGCAGTTCTTC. Translating gives CSVEAHLNEQFF.

The gene calls are TRBV6-5 and TRBJ2-7, with 8 positions matching TRBD1. The germline V gene has CDR1 MNHEY and CDR2 SVGAGI. J lost 2 bases, V lost 6 bases, and 6 bases had no gene match. This CDR3 has 14 residues. CDR3 region: CASRTGGPAYEQYF. As DNA, the CDR3 is TGTGCCAGCAGAACAGGGGGTCCAGCCTACGAGCAGTACTTC.

The chain joins TRBV7-9 to TRBJ2-5; the match to TRBD2 covers 12 bases. The junction had 11 bases not matched to a gene; V was cut back by 4 bases and J by 5 bases. This CDR3 spans 17 amino acids. Germline V gene sequence: CDR1 SEHNR, CDR2 FQNEAQ (reference sequence). DNA for the CDR3: TGTGCCAGCAGCTCCAGCCTAGCGGGGGGGCTCGAGGAGACCCAGTACTTC. Translated: CASSSSLAGGLEETQYF.

This clone was counted a single time. The chain employs TRBV28 and TRBJ2-6; tentatively, D is TRBD2 (7 bases). The CDR3 extends over 14 amino acids. Trimming took off 6 bases at V and 2 bases at J, with 8 bases between the two ends. CDR1 is MDHEN, CDR2 SYDVKM, per germline. The CDR3, as DNA: TGTGCCAGCAGAGGGGGGGCTGGGGCCAACGTCCTGACTTTC. Its protein product is CASRGGAGANVLTF.